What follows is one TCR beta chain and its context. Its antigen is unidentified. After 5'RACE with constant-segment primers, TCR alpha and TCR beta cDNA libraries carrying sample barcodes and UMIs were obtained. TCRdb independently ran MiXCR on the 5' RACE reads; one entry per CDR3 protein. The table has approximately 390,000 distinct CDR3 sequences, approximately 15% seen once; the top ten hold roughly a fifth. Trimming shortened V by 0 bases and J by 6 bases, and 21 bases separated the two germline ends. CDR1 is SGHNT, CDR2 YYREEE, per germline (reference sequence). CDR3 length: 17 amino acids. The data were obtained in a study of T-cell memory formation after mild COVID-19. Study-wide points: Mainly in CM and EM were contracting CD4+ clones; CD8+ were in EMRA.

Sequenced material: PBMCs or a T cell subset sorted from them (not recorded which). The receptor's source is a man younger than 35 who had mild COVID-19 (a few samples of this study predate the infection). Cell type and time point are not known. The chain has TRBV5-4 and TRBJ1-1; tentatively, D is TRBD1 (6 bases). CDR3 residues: CASSLGPLQGPSAEAFF. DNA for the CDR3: TGTGCCAGCAGCTTGGGCCCTTTACAGGGACCTAGCGCTGAAGCTTTCTTT.